This T cell receptor beta chain appears in the sequencing data of a study of CD4 and CD8 cells across lung adenocarcinoma regions. The CDR3 runs 13 residues. The ends were cut back, 4 bases at V and 14 bases at J, with 18 bases in the middle. The germline V gene encodes CDR1 MNHEY and CDR2 SVGAGI. Donors had localized lung adenocarcinoma, a non-small cell lung cancer. One entry per CDR3 protein, called by TCRdb with MiXCR from the PCR reads. The repertoire has over 3,500 distinct CDR3 sequences, almost 65% of them found once; the top ten carry more than 15%. This clonotype showed up just a few times. The origin of this receptor is a female donor with lung adenocarcinoma. The CD4 and CD8 labels of this study may be unreliable. The chain joins TRBV6-5 to TRBJ2-1; D is unclear. The sequenced material came from CD8+ T cells from the margin of a lung tumor. In DNA, the CDR3 is TGTGCCAGCAGTTTTCCTGGGTCCGCCTTGGAGTTCTTC. Protein: CASSFPGSALEFF.